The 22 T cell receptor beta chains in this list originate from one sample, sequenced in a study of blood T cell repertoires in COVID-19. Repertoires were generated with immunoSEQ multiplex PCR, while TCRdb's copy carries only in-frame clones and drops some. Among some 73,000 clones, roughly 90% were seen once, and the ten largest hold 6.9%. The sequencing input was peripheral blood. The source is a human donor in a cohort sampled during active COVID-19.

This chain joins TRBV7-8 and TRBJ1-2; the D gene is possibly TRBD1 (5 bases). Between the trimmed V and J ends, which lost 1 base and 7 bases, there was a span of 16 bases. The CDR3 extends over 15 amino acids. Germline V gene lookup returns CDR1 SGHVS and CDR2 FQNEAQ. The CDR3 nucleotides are TGTGCCAGCAGCTTAGGAGGAGACAGTCAAGGTGGCTACACCTTC. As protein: CASSLGGDSQGGYTF.

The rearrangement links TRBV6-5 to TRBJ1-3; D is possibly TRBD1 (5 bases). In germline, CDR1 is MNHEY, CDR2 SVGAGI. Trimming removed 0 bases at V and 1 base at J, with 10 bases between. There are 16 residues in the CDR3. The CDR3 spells CASSYSRGGSGNTIYF. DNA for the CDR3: TGTGCCAGCAGTTACTCCCGGGGGGGATCTGGAAACACCATATATTTT.

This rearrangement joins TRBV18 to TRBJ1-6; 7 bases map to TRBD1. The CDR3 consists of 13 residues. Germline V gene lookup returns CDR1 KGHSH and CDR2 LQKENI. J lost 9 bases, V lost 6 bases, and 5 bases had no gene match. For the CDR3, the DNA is TGTGCCAGCTCGACAGGGTTCGGTTCACCCCTCCACTTT. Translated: CASSTGFGSPLHF.

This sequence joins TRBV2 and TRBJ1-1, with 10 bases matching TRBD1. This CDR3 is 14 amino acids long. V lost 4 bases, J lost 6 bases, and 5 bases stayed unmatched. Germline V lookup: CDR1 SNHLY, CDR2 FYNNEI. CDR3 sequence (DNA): TGTGCCAGCAGTGCCGGGACAGGGGTCGCTGAAGCTTTCTTT. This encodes CASSAGTGVAEAFF.

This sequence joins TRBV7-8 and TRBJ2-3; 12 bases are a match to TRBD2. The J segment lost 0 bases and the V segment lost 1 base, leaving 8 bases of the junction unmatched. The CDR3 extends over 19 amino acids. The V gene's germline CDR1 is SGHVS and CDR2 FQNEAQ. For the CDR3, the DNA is TGTGCCAGCAGCTTAGTGTCTAGCGGGGGGGCAGCTAGCACAGATACGCAGTATTTT. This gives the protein CASSLVSSGGAASTDTQYF.

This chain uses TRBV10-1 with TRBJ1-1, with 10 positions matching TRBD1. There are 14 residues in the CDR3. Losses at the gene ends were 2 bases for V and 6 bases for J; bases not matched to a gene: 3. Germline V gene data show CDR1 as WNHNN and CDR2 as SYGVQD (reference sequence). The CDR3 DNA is TGCGCCAGCAGTGAGGACAGGGGGCGGGCTGAAGCTTTCTTT. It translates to CASSEDRGRAEAFF.

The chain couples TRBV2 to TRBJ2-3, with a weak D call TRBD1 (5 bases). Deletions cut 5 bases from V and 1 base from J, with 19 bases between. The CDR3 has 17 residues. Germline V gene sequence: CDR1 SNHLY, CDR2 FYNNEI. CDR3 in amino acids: CASSSPGDSLGTDTQYF. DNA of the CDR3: TGTGCCAGCAGTTCGCCCGGTGACAGTCTAGGCACAGATACGCAGTATTTT. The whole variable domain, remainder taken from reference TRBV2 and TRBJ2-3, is EPEVTQTPSHQVTQMGQEVILRCVPISNHLYFYWYRQILGQKVEFLVSFYNNEISEKSEIFDDQFSVERPDGSNFTLKIRSTKLEDSAMYFCASSSPGDSLGTDTQYFGPGTRLTVL.

For the CDR3, the DNA is TGTGCCAGTAGTAGCTTCGTCCGGAATCAGCCCCAGCATTTT. This gives the protein CASSSFVRNQPQHF. The genes are TRBV19 and TRBJ1-5; the D is unclear. The germline gives CDR1 LNHDA, CDR2 SQIVND (reference sequence). The CDR3 extends over 14 amino acids. With 4 bases removed from V and 4 bases from J, the gap between germline ends came to 11 bases.

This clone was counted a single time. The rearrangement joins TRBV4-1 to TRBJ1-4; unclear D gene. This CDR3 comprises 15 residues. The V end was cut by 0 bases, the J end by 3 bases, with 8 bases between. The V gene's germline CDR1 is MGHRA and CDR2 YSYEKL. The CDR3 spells CASSQEGSSNEKLFF. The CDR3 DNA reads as TGCGCCAGCAGCCAAGAGGGCAGCTCTAATGAAAAACTGTTTTTT.

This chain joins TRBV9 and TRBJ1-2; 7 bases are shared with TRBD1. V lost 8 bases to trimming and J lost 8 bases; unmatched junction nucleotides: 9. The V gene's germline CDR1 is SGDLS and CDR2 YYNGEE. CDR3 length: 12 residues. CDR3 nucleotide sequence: TGTGCCAGTAAGGACAGGTTGTGGGGCTACACCTTC. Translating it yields CASKDRLWGYTF.

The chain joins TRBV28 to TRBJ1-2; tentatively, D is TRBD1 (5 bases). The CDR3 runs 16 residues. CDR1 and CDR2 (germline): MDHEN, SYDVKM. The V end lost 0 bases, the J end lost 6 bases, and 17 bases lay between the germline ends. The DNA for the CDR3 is TGTGCCAGCAGTTTATGGGGATCCAGGGAGGGAAATGGCTACACCTTC. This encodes CASSLWGSREGNGYTF.

CDR3 region: CASSESTRRTDFDEQFF. The DNA for the CDR3 is TGCGCCAGCAGTGAGTCGACTCGTAGGACAGACTTCGATGAGCAGTTCTTC. This chain links TRBV10-1 with TRBJ2-1, with a tentative D call TRBD1 (6 bases). V lost 0 bases and J 8 bases, leaving 20 bases between the germline ends. From germline, CDR1 is WNHNN and CDR2 SYGVQD (reference sequence). The CDR3 extends over 17 amino acids.

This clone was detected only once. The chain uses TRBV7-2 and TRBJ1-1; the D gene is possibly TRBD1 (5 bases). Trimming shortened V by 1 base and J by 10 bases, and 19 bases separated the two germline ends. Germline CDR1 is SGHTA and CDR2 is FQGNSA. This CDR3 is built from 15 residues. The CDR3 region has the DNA TGTGCCAGCAGCTTAGGGGGGGTAGGGCGGCCGGGAGCTTTCTTT. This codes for CASSLGGVGRPGAFF. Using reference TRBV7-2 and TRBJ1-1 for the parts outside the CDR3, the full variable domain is GAGVSQSPSNKVTEKGKDVELRCDPISGHTALYWYRQSLGQGLEFLIYFQGNSAPDKSGLPSDRFSAERTGGSVSTLTIQRTQQEDSAVYLCASSLGGVGRPGAFFGQGTRLTVV.

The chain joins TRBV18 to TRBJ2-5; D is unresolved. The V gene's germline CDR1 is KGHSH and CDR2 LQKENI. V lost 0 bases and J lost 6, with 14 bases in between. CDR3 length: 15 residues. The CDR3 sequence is CASSPPNGEQKTQYF. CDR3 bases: TGTGCCAGCTCACCACCGAATGGCGAACAGAAGACCCAGTACTTC.

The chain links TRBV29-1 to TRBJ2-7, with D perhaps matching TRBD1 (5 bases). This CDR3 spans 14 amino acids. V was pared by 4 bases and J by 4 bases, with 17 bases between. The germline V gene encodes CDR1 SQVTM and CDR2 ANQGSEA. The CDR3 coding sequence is TGCAGCGTTGTAGGCCGGACATCTATTTACGAGCAGTACTTC. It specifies CSVVGRTSIYEQYF.

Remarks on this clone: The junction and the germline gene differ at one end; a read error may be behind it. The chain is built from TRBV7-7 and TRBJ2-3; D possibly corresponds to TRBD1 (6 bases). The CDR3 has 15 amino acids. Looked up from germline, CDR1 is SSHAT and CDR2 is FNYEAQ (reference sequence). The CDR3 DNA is TGTGCTAGCAGCCTCGGGGCAGGGGGCACAGATACGCAGTATTTT. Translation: CASSLGAGGTDTQYF.

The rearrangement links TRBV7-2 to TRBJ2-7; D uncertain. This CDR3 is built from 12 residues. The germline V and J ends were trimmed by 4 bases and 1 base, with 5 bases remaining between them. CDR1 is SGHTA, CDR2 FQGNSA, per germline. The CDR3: CASSSMSYEQYF. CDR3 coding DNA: TGTGCCAGCAGCTCCATGTCCTACGAGCAGTACTTC.

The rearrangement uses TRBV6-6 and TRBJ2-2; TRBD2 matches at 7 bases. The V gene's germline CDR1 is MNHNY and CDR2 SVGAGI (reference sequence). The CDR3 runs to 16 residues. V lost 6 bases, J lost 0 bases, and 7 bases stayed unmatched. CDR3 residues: CASSRDYPANTGELFF. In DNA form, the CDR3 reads TGTGCCAGCAGCAGGGACTATCCAGCGAACACCGGGGAGCTGTTTTTT.

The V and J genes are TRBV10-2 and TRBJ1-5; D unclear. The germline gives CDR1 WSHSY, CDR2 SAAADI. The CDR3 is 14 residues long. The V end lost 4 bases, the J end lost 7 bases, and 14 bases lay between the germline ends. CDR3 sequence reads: CASSGEGGYQPQHF. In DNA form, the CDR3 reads TGCGCCAGCAGTGGTGAGGGAGGGTACCAGCCCCAGCATTTT.

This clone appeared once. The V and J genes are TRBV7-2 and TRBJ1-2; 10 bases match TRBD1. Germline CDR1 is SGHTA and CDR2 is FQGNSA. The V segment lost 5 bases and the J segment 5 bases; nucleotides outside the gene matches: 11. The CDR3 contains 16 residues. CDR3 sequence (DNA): TGTGCCAGCAGCCTCGCGACCGGACAGGGGGAGTATGGCTACACCTTC. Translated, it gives CASSLATGQGEYGYTF.

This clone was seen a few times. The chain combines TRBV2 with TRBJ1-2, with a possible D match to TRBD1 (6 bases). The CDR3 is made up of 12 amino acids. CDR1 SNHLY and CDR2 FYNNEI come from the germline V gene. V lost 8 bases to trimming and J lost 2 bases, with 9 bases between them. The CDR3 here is CASPTGNYGYTF. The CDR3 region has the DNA TGTGCCAGCCCCACAGGGAACTATGGCTACACCTTC.

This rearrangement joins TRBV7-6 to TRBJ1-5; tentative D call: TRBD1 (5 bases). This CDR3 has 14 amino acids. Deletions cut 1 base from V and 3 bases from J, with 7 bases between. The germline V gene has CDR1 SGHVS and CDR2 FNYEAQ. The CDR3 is CASSLDRTNQPQHF. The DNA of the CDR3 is TGTGCCAGCAGCTTAGACAGGACCAATCAGCCCCAGCATTTT.